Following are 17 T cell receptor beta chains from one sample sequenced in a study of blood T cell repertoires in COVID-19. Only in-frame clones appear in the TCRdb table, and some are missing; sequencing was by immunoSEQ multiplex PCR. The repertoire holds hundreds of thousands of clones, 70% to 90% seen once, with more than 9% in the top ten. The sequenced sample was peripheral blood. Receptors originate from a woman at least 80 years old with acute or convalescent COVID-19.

CDR3 protein: CASSRQTSVNTDTQYF. The CDR3 DNA follows: TGTGCCAGCAGCCGTCAGACTAGCGTGAACACAGATACGCAGTATTTT. The rearrangement links TRBV5-6 to TRBJ2-3; TRBD2 matches at 8 bases. Losses at the gene ends were 4 bases for V and 2 bases for J; bases not matched to a gene: 9. Looked up from germline, CDR1 is SGHDT and CDR2 is YYEEEE. This CDR3 contains 16 residues. The full variable domain, completed using reference TRBV5-6 and TRBJ2-3, is DAGVTQSPTHLIKTRGQQVTLRCSPKSGHDTVSWYQQALGQGPQFIFQYYEEEERQRGNFPDRFSGHQFPNYSSELNVNALLLGDSALYLCASSRQTSVNTDTQYFGPGTRLTVL.

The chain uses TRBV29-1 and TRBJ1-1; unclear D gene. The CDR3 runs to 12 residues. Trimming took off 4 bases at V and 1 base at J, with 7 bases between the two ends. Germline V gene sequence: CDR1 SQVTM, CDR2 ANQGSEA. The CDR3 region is CSVAQANTEAFF. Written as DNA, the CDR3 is TGCAGCGTTGCCCAGGCGAACACTGAAGCTTTCTTT.

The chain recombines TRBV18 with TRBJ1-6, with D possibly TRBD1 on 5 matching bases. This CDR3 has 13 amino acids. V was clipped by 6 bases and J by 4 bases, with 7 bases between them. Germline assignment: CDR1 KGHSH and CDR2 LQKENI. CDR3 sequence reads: CASSGGYNSPLHF. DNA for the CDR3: TGTGCCAGCTCTGGGGGGTATAATTCACCCCTCCACTTT.

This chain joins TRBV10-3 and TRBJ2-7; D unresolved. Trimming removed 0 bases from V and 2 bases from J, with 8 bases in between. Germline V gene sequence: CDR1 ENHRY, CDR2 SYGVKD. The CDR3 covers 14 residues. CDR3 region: CAISESSRAYEQYF. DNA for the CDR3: TGTGCCATCAGTGAGTCGAGTAGAGCCTACGAGCAGTACTTC.

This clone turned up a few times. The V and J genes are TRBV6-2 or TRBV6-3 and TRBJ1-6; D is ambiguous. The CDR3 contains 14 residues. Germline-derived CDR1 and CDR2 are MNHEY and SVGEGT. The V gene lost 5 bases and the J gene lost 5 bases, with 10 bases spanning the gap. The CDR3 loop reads CASSEGGNNSPLHF. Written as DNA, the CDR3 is TGTGCCAGCAGTGAGGGAGGGAATAATTCACCCCTCCACTTT.

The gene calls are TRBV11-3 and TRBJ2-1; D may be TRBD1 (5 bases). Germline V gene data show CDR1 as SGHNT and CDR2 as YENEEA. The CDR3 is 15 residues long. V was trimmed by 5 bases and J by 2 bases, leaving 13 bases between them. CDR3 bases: TGTGCCAGCAGCGAAAGCAGGGTCCCCTACAATGAGCAGTTCTTC. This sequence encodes CASSESRVPYNEQFF.

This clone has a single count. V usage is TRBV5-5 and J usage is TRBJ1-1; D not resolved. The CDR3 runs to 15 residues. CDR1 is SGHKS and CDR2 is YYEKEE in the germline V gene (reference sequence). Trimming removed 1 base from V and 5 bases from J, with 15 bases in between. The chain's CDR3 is CASSLLATAGTEAFF. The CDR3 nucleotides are TGTGCCAGCAGCTTGTTGGCTACTGCGGGGACTGAAGCTTTCTTT.

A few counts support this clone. In DNA form, the CDR3 reads TGTGCCTGGATCGCTCAGGGCCAGGTGTCTGGCTACACCTTC. Its protein product is CAWIAQGQVSGYTF. This chain joins TRBV30 and TRBJ1-2; TRBD1 might be the D (5 bases). CDR1 and CDR2 from the germline V gene are GTSNPN and SVGIG (reference sequence). Between the trimmed V and J ends, which lost 4 bases and 7 bases, there was a span of 19 bases. The CDR3 sequence is 14 residues long.

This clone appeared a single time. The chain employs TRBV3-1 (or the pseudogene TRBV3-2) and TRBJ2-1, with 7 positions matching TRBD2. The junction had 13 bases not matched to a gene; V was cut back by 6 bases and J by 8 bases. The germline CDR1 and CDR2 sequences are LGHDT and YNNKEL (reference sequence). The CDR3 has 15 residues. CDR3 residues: CASRRASGSRDEQFF. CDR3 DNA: TGTGCCAGCAGACGAGCTAGCGGAAGTAGGGATGAGCAGTTCTTC.

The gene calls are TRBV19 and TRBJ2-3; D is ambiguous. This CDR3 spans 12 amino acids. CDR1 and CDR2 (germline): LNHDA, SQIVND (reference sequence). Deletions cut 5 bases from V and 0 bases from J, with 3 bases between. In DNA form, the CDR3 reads TGTGCCAGTAGTCCGAGCACAGATACGCAGTATTTT. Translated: CASSPSTDTQYF.

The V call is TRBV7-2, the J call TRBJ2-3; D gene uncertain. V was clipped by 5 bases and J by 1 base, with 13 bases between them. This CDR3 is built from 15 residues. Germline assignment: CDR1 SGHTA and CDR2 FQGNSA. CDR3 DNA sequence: TGTGCCAGCAGCCCAACTTACACAGGCACAGATACGCAGTATTTT. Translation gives CASSPTYTGTDTQYF.

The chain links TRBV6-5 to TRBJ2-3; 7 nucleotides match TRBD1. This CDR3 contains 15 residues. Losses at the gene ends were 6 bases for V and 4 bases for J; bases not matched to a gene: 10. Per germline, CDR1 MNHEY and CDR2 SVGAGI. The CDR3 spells CASRLGQNGADTQYF. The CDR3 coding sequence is TGTGCCAGCAGGCTGGGACAGAACGGGGCAGATACGCAGTATTTT.

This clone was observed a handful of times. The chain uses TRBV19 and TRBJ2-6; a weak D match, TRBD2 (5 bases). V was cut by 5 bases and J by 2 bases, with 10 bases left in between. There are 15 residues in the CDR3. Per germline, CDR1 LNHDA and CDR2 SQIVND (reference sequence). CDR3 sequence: CASSPLGAGANVLTF. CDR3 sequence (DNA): TGTGCCAGTAGTCCCCTCGGGGCTGGGGCCAACGTCCTGACTTTC.

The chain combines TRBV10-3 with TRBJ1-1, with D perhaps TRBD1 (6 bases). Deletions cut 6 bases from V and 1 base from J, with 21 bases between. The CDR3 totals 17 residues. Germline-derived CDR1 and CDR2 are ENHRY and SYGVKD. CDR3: CAISPSANGQPNTEAFF. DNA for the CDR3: TGTGCCATCAGCCCTTCGGCTAACGGACAGCCGAACACTGAAGCTTTCTTT.

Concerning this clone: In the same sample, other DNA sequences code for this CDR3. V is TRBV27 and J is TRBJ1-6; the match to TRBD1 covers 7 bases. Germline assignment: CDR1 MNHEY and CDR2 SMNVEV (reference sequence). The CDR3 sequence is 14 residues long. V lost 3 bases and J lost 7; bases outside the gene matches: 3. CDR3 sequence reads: CASSFNRGNSPLHF. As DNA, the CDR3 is TGTGCCAGCAGTTTTAACAGGGGAAATTCACCCCTCCACTTT.

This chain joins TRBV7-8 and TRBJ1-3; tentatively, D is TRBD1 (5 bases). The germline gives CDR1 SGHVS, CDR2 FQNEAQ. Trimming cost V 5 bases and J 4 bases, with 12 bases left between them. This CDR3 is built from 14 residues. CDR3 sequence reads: CASSNQGLGNTIYF. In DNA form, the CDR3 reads TGTGCCAGCAGCAATCAGGGACTCGGAAACACCATATATTTT.

The CDR3 protein is CASSGGTFESPLHF. CDR3 nucleotides: TGCGCCAGCAGCGGCGGGACTTTTGAATCACCCCTCCACTTT. The chain has TRBV5-1 and TRBJ1-6; TRBD1 might be the D (5 bases). V was clipped by 4 bases and J by 10 bases, with 15 bases between them. Germline CDR1 and CDR2: SGHRS and YFSETQ. The CDR3 is 14 amino acids.